A single sample is the source of the 8 T cell receptor beta chains below, sequenced in a study of T cells expressing NK-cell markers (dated by TCRdb to 2018 to 2020). Library preparation employed 5' RACE. TCRdb lists the instrument as Illumina HiSeq 2000. Based on TCRdb reprocessing of the reads, there is one entry per CDR3 protein sequence, and DNA is missing. Per the sample table, the count is about 410,000 distinct CDR3 sequences. The ten largest clones represent approximately 11% of the sample. What was sequenced was blood T cells: a sorted CD56 or NKG2C T cell subset, CD4+ or CD8+ T cells, or bulk PBMC T cells (not recorded which). These receptor sequences come from a woman aged 45-65 years in good health. Donor details come from another sample of the same person, matched by shared clones.

CDR3 in amino acids: CASSEWGGPTDTQYF. The genes are TRBV10-2 and TRBJ2-3; TCRdb's D call of TRBD2 is untestable without DNA. CDR1 and CDR2 from the germline V gene are WSHSY and SAAADI. This CDR3 has 15 residues.

This chain uses TRBV14 with TRBJ1-2; TCRdb picks TRBD1, but there is no DNA to check that call. The CDR3 is made up of 17 amino acids. Germline V gene sequence: CDR1 SGHDN, CDR2 FVKESK. CDR3 sequence: CASSQYRQGVNNYGYTF.

The J gene is TRBJ2-1, the V gene TRBV5-1; no DNA is available, so the TRBD2 call from TCRdb remains unchecked. The CDR3 loop spans 16 amino acids. Looked up from germline, CDR1 is SGHRS and CDR2 is YFSETQ. CDR3 residues: CASSLAPSLADNEQFF.

The chain joins TRBV4-1 to TRBJ2-5; the TRBD2 assignment by TCRdb is unverifiable without DNA. Per the germline V gene, CDR1 is MGHRA and CDR2 is YSYEKL. This CDR3 spans 13 amino acids. The CDR3 loop reads CASSLGGWETQYF.

The genes are TRBV5-1 and TRBJ2-4; TCRdb's assignment of TRBD1 cannot be checked, as there is no DNA. The CDR3 contains 16 residues. Germline CDR1 and CDR2: SGHRS and YFSETQ. CDR3 loop: CASSNWDRGAKNIQYF.

This chain links TRBV27 with TRBJ1-4; TCRdb picks TRBD1, but there is no DNA to check that call. Germline loops: CDR1 MNHEY, CDR2 SMNVEV (reference sequence). The CDR3 sequence is 14 residues long. The chain's CDR3 is CASSLRQGSEKLFF.

Here the CDR3 reads CASSGTKQETQYF. This sequence joins TRBV25-1 and TRBJ2-5; absent DNA, TCRdb's TRBD1 call cannot be checked. Germline-derived CDR1 and CDR2 are MGHDK and SYGVNS. The CDR3 runs to 13 residues.

This chain links TRBV7-7 with TRBJ2-2; TCRdb's D call, TRBD2, is unchecked because there is no DNA. CDR3 size: 17 residues. The V gene's germline CDR1 is SSHAT and CDR2 FNYEAQ (reference sequence). The CDR3 is CASSLTAAGTNTGELFF.